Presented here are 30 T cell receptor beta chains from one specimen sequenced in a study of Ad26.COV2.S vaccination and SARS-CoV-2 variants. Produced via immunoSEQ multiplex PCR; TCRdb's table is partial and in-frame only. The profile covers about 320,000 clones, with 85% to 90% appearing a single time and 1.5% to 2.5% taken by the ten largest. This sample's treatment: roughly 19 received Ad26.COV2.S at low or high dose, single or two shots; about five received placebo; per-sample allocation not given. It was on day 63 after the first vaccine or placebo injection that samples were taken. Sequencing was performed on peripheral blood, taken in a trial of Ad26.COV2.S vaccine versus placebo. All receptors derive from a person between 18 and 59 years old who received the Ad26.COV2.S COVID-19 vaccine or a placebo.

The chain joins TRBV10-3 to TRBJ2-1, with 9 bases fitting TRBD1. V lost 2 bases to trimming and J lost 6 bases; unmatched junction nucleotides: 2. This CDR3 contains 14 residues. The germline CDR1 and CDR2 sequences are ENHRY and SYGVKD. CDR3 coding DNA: TGTGCCATCAGTGAGGGGACAGGGCGCAATGAGCAGTTCTTC. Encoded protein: CAISEGTGRNEQFF.

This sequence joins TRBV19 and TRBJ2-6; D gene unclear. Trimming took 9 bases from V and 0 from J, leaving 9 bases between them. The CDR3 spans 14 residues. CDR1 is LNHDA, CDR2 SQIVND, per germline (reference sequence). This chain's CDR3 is CASRRNSGANVLTF. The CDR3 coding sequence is TGTGCCAGCCGCAGGAACTCTGGGGCCAACGTCCTGACTTTC. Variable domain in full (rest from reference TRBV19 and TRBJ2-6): DGGITQSPKYLFRKEGQNVTLSCEQNLNHDAMYWYRQDPGQGLRLIYYSQIVNDFQKGDIAEGYSVSREKKESFPLTVTSAQKNPTAFYLCASRRNSGANVLTFGAGSRLTVL.

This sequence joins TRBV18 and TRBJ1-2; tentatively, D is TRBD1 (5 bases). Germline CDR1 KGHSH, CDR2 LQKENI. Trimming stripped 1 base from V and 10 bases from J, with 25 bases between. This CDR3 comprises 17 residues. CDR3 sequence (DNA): TGTGCCAGCTCACCACTCGTTCCGGCAGGGACCGGAGAACACTACACCTTC. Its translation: CASSPLVPAGTGEHYTF.

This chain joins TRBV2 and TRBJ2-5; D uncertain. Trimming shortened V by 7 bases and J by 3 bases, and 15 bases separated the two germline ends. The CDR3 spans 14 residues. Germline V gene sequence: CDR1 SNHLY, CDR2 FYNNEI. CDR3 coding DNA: TGTGCCAGCATCCCCGGGCGCTATGAAGAGACCCAGTACTTC. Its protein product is CASIPGRYEETQYF.

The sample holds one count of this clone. The CDR3 nucleotides are TGCGCCAGCTTTACCACGGCCGGGCCGGGAAATGAGCAGTTCTTC. Protein product: CASFTTAGPGNEQFF. The rearrangement links TRBV5-1 to TRBJ2-1, with D maybe TRBD2 (5 bases). CDR1 and CDR2 from the germline V gene are SGHRS and YFSETQ. The CDR3 totals 15 residues. The V end was cut by 7 bases, the J end by 7 bases, with 21 bases between.

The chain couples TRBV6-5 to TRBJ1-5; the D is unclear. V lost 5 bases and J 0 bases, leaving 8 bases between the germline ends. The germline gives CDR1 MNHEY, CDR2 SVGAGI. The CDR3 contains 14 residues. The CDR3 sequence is CASSSLHSNQPQHF. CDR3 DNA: TGTGCCAGCAGTAGCCTTCATAGCAATCAGCCCCAGCATTTT.

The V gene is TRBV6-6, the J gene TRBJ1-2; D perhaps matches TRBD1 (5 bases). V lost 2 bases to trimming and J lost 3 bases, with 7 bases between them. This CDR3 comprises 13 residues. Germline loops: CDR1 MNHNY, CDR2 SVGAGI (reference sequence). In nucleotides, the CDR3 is TGTGCCAGCAGTTACACCAGGGACTATGGCTACACCTTC. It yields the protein CASSYTRDYGYTF.

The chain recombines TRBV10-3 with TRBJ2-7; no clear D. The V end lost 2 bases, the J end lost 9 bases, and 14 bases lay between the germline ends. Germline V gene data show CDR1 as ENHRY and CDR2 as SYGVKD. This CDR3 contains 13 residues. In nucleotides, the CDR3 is TGTGCCATCAGTGAGGCTATTGCCTTAGGGCAGTACTTC. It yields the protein CAISEAIALGQYF.

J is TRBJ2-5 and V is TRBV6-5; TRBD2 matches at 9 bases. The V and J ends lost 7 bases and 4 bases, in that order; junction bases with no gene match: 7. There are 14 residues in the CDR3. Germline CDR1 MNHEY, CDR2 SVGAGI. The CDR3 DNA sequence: TGTGCCAGCACCAACCTAGCGGGGCTAGAGACCCAGTACTTC. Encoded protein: CASTNLAGLETQYF.

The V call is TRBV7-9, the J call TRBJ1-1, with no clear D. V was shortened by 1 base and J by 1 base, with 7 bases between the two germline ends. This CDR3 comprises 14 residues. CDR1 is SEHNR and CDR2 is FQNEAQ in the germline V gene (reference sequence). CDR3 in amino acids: CASSLGVSNTEAFF. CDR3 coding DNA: TGTGCCAGCAGCTTAGGAGTCTCGAACACTGAAGCTTTCTTT.

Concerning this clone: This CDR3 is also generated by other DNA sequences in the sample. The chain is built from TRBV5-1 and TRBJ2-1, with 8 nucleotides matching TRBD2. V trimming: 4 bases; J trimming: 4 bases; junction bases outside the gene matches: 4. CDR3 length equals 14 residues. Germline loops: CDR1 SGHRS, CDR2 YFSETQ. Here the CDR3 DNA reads TGCGCCAGCAGCCCCGGGGGGGGATACAATGAGCAGTTCTTC. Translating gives CASSPGGGYNEQFF.

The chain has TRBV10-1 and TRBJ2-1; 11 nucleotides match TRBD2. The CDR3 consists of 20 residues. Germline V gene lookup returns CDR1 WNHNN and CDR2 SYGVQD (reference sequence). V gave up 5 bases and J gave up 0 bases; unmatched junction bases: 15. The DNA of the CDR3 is TGCGCCAGCAGTCCCCTAGCGGGGGGCCTGGTTAAGAGCTCCTACAATGAGCAGTTCTTC. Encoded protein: CASSPLAGGLVKSSYNEQFF.

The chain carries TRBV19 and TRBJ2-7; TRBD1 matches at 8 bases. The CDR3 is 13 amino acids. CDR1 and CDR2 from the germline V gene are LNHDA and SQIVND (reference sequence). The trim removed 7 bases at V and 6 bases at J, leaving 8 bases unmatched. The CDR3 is CASKSDRELEQYF. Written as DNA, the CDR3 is TGTGCCAGTAAGTCGGACAGGGAGCTCGAGCAGTACTTC.

CDR3 DNA sequence: TGTGCCAGTAGTATCCCGGAGAACCGAAACACCCACGAGCAGTACTTC. It yields the protein CASSIPENRNTHEQYF. The chain combines TRBV19 with TRBJ2-7; D ambiguous. Germline loops: CDR1 LNHDA, CDR2 SQIVND (reference sequence). This CDR3 contains 16 residues. V lost 3 bases and J 5 bases, leaving 20 bases between the germline ends.

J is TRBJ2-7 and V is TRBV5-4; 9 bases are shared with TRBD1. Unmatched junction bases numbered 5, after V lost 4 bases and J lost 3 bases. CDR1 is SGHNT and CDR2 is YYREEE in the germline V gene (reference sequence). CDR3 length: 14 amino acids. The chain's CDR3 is CASSRRDRDYEQYF. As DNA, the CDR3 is TGTGCCAGCAGCCGCCGGGACAGGGACTACGAGCAGTACTTC. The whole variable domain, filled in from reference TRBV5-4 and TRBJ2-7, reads ETGVTQSPTHLIKTRGQQVTLRCSSQSGHNTVSWYQQALGQGPQFIFQYYREEENGRGNFPPRFSGLQFPNYSSELNVNALELDDSALYLCASSRRDRDYEQYFGPGTRLTVT.

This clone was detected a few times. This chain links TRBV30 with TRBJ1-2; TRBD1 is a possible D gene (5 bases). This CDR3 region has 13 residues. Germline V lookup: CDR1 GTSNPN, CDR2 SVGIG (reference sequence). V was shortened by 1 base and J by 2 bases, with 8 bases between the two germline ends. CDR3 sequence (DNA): TGTGCCTGGAGTGCATCAGGGAACTATGGCTACACCTTC. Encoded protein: CAWSASGNYGYTF.

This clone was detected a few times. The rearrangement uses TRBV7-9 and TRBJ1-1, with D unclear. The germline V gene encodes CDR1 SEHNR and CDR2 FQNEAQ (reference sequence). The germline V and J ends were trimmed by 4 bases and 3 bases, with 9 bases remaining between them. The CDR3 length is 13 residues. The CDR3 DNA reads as TGTGCCAGCAGCTCCCTTTGGGACACTGAAGCTTTCTTT. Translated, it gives CASSSLWDTEAFF.

This CDR3 reads CASSNLRTGKNEQFF. The CDR3 coding sequence is TGTGCCAGTAGTAACCTCAGGACAGGGAAGAATGAGCAGTTCTTC. The chain recombines TRBV19 with TRBJ2-1, with TRBD1 identical over 8 bases. Germline lookup yields CDR1 LNHDA and CDR2 SQIVND (reference sequence). V trimming: 4 bases; J trimming: 7 bases; junction bases outside the gene matches: 9. The CDR3 totals 15 residues.

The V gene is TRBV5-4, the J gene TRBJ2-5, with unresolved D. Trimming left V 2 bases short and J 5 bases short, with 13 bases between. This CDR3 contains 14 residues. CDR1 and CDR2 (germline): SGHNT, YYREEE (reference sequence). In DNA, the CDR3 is TGTGCCAGCAGCTTCACGGATACTCCGGAGACCCAGTACTTC. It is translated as CASSFTDTPETQYF. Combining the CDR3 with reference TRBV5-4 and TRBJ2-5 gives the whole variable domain ETGVTQSPTHLIKTRGQQVTLRCSSQSGHNTVSWYQQALGQGPQFIFQYYREEENGRGNFPPRFSGLQFPNYSSELNVNALELDDSALYLCASSFTDTPETQYFGPGTRLLVL.

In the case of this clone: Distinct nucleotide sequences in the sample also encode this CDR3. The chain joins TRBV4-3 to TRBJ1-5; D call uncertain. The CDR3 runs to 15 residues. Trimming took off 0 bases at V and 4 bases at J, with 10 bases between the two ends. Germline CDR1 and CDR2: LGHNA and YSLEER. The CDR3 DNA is TGCGCCAGCAGCCAAGACCTTTGGGGAAATCAGCCCCAGCATTTT. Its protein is CASSQDLWGNQPQHF.

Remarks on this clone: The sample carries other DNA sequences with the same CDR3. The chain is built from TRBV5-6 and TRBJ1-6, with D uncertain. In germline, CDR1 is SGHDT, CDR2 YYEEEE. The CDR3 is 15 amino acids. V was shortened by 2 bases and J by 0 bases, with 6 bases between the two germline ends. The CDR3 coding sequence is TGTGCCAGCAGCTTAGGAAGCTCCTATAATTCACCCCTCCACTTT. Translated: CASSLGSSYNSPLHF.

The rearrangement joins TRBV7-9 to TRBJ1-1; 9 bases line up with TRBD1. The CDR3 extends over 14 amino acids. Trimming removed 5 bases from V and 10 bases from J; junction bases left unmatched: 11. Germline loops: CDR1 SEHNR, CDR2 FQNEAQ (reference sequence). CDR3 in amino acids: CASSTLQGARRAFF. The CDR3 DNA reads TGTGCCAGCAGCACCTTACAGGGGGCGCGTAGAGCTTTCTTT.

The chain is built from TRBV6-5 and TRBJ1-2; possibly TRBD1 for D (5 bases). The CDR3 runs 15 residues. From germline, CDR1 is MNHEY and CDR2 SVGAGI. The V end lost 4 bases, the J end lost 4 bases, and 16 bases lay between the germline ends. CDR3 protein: CASSLSRGPFYGYTF. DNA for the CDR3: TGTGCCAGCAGTTTGTCTAGGGGCCCCTTCTATGGCTACACCTTC.

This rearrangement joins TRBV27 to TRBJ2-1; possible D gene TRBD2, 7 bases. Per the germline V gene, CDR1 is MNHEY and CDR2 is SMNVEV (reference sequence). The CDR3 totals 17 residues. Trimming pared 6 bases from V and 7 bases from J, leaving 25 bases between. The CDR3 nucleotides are TGTGCCAGCAGCGCCCTTAACGTGGGGGGGCCGTTAAATGAGCAGTTCTTC. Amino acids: CASSALNVGGPLNEQFF.

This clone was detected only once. In DNA form, the CDR3 reads TGTGCCAGCAGCTTAGCGGGACCGAGAACTGAAGCTTTCTTT. It is translated as CASSLAGPRTEAFF. This sequence joins TRBV11-1 and TRBJ1-1; D perhaps matches TRBD1 (5 bases). V lost 0 bases to trimming and J lost 5 bases, with 10 bases between them. The CDR3 has 14 amino acids. Per germline, CDR1 SGHAT and CDR2 FQDESV (reference sequence). The full variable domain, rest sourced from reference TRBV11-1 and TRBJ1-1, is EAEVAQSPRYKITEKSQAVAFWCDPISGHATLYWYRQILGQGPELLVQFQDESVVDDSQLPKDRFSAERLKGVDSTLKIQPAELGDSAMYLCASSLAGPRTEAFFGQGTRLTVV.

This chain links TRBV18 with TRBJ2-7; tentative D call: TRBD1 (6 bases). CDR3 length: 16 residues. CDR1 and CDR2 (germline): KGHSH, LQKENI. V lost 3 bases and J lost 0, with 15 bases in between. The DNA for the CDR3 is TGTGCCAGCTCACCCCCAGGGCAGGGGAGCTCCTACGAGCAGTACTTC. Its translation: CASSPPGQGSSYEQYF.

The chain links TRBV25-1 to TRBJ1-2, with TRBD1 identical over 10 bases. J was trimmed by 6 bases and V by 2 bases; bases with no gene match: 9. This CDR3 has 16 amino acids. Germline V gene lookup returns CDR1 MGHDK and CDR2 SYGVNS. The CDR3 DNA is TGTGCCAGCAGTGAAGTTACGGGACAGGGGCCCGATGGCTACACCTTC. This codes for CASSEVTGQGPDGYTF.

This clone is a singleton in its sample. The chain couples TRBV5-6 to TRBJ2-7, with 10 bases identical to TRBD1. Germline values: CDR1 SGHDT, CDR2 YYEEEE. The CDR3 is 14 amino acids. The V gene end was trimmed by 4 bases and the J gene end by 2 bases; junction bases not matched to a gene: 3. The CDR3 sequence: CASSTGTGAYEQYF. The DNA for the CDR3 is TGTGCCAGCAGCACGGGGACAGGGGCCTACGAGCAGTACTTC.

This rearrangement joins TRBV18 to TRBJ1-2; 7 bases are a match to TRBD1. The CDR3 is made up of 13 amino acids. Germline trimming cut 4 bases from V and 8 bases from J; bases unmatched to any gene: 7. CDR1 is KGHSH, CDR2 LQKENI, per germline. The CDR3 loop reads CASSLTGEIGYTF. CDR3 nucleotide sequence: TGTGCCAGCTCACTTACAGGGGAAATCGGCTACACCTTC.

The DNA for the CDR3 is TGTGCCAGCAGCTTATTGCGGGGATACAATGAGCAGTTCTTC. Protein sequence: CASSLLRGYNEQFF. The chain carries TRBV7-8 and TRBJ2-1; possible D gene TRBD2, 6 bases. The V gene lost 2 bases and the J gene lost 4 bases, with 9 bases spanning the gap. The length of the CDR3 is 14 residues. CDR1 and CDR2 from the germline V gene are SGHVS and FQNEAQ.